What follows describes a single T cell receptor beta chain. Here immunoSEQ multiplex PCR was the method, and the copy in TCRdb shows in-frame clones only, minus some. The table includes approximately 100,000 clones, around 90% detected once. This CDR3 has 15 amino acids. Trimming left V 0 bases short and J 7 bases short, with 16 bases between. CDR1 is MNHEY, CDR2 SMNVEV, per germline (reference sequence). The data stem from a study of T cell changes during pregnancy in multiple sclerosis. The sample here was peripheral blood, taken after pregnancy. The chain couples TRBV27 to TRBJ2-7, with D possibly TRBD2 on 6 matching bases. This clonotype originated in a female donor in good health, enrolled as a control in a pregnancy study. The CDR3 sequence is CASSLSSLGGWEQYF. In nucleotides, the CDR3 is TGTGCCAGCAGTTTATCGTCCTTGGGGGGTTGGGAGCAGTACTTC.